A single sample gave rise to the 29 T cell receptor beta chains below, sequenced in a study of cytomegalovirus exposure and HLA in healthy donors. The PCR employed 60 Vbeta primers together with 13 Jbeta primers. The method was immunoSEQ multiplex PCR; TCRdb's version includes in-frame clones alone and lacks a portion of them. The sample lists approximately 130,000 clones, over 70% occurring once. Specimen: PBMCs. The receptors derive from a middle-aged woman in good health and CMV-seronegative.

This clone occurred a few times. The CDR3 DNA sequence: TGTGCCAGCAGCTTAATGGGGCTCCCGGATACGCAGTATTTT. Translation: CASSLMGLPDTQYF. V usage is TRBV7-3 and J usage is TRBJ2-3; weak D call: TRBD1 (5 bases). With 1 base removed from V and 6 bases from J, the gap between germline ends came to 11 bases. Germline V CDR1 and CDR2: SGHTA, FQGTGA. The CDR3 contains 14 residues.

This chain uses TRBV25-1 with TRBJ2-4, with 7 bases fitting TRBD1. Germline CDR1 reads MGHDK; CDR2 reads SYGVNS. This CDR3 has 18 residues. V gave up 1 base and J gave up 6 bases; unmatched junction bases: 15. DNA for the CDR3: TGTGCCAGCAGTGAATCAGATCCCGTGTCAGGGGGTAGAAACATTCAGTACTTC. This gives the protein CASSESDPVSGGRNIQYF.

The chain uses TRBV7-9 and TRBJ1-2; D remains ambiguous. The CDR3 spans 13 residues. Deletions cut 1 base from V and 2 bases from J, with 5 bases between. From germline, CDR1 is SEHNR and CDR2 FQNEAQ (reference sequence). CDR3 sequence: CASSLEQNYGYTF. The CDR3 bases are TGTGCCAGCAGCTTAGAACAGAACTATGGCTACACCTTC.

The rearrangement joins TRBV19 to TRBJ2-1; D is perhaps TRBD1 (5 bases). CDR3 size: 16 residues. The V gene lost 1 base and the J gene lost 0 bases, with 10 bases spanning the gap. CDR1 and CDR2 from the germline V gene are LNHDA and SQIVND (reference sequence). This chain's CDR3 is CASSIGTGYSYNEQFF. CDR3 in DNA: TGTGCCAGTAGTATAGGTACAGGCTACTCCTACAATGAGCAGTTCTTC.

This chain links TRBV23-1 with TRBJ1-2; D call uncertain. TRBV23-1 is recorded as an ORF, its role being uncertain. The CDR3 runs to 16 residues. V lost 0 bases, J lost 5 bases, and 16 bases lay in between. CDR3 coding DNA: TGCGCCAGCAGTCAATCTAAAGGAGGGTCTGGGTATGGCTACACCTTC. It codes for CASSQSKGGSGYGYTF.

In the case of this clone: One end of the junction is discordant with germline, which a read error may explain. The chain is built from TRBV7-7 and TRBJ2-1, with 8 positions matching TRBD1. The CDR3 covers 15 residues. CDR1 is SSHAT, CDR2 FNYEAQ, per germline (reference sequence). In nucleotides, the CDR3 is TGTGCTAGCAGCCCCGGCCGACAGGGGAAGGATGAGCAGTTCTTC. It codes for CASSPGRQGKDEQFF. The full variable domain, its missing parts supplied by reference TRBV7-7 and TRBJ2-1, is GAGVSQSPRYKVTKRGQDVTLRCDPISSHATLYWYQQALGQGPEFLTYFNYEAQPDKSGLPSDRFSAERPEGSISTLTIQRTEQRDSAMYRCASSPGRQGKDEQFFGPGTRLTVL.

The sample holds a few counts of this clone. The V gene is TRBV6-4, the J gene TRBJ1-1; 9 nucleotides align to TRBD1. The length of the CDR3 is 15 residues. Germline CDR1 is MRHNA and CDR2 is SNTAGT. With 0 bases clipped from V and 7 bases from J, the junction kept 6 bases outside the gene matches. The CDR3 DNA reads TGTGCCAGCAGTGACTCTGGGGACAGGGCCCATGAAGCTTTCTTT. It specifies CASSDSGDRAHEAFF.

The CDR3 loop reads CASSQGGTDTQYF. The CDR3 bases are TGTGCCAGCAGTCAAGGGGGAACAGATACGCAGTATTTT. The gene calls are TRBV25-1 and TRBJ2-3, with D possibly TRBD1 on 6 matching bases. V was shortened by 5 bases and J by 3 bases, with 9 bases between the two germline ends. The CDR3 has 13 residues. Germline V CDR1 and CDR2: MGHDK, SYGVNS.

The gene calls are TRBV13 and TRBJ2-7; D is uncertain. The germline V gene has CDR1 PRHDT and CDR2 FYEKMQ (reference sequence). The CDR3 loop spans 15 amino acids. The V gene lost 2 bases and the J gene lost 0 bases, with 11 bases spanning the gap. The CDR3: CASSLSRLNSYEQYF. CDR3 sequence (DNA): TGTGCCAGCAGCTTATCGAGACTGAACTCCTACGAGCAGTACTTC.

The J gene is TRBJ1-5, the V gene TRBV6-6; 7 bases agree with TRBD1. The CDR3 has 15 amino acids. V was clipped by 1 base and J by 11 bases; unmatched bases: 11. From germline, CDR1 is MNHNY and CDR2 SVGAGI (reference sequence). CDR3 nucleotide sequence: TGTGCCAGCAGTTACTACAGGGGTAAAGGCGGGGCCCAGCATTTT. The encoded protein is CASSYYRGKGGAQHF.

The genes are TRBV7-6 and TRBJ2-5, with D maybe TRBD2 (5 bases). V was clipped by 1 base and J by 4 bases, with 10 bases between them. The CDR3 has 14 residues. Per the germline V gene, CDR1 is SGHVS and CDR2 is FNYEAQ. CDR3 in amino acids: CASSLVSSIETQYF. CDR3 nucleotide sequence: TGTGCCAGCAGCTTAGTATCTAGCATAGAGACCCAGTACTTC.

The V gene is TRBV2, the J gene TRBJ1-2; 12 bases map to TRBD1. CDR1 and CDR2 from the germline V gene are SNHLY and FYNNEI. J gave up 2 bases and V 4 bases, and 8 bases lay outside the gene matches. This CDR3 contains 17 residues. The CDR3 spells CASSARDRGQENYGYTF. The CDR3 nucleotides read TGTGCCAGCAGTGCCCGGGACAGGGGGCAAGAGAACTATGGCTACACCTTC. Complete variable domain (other parts from reference TRBV2 and TRBJ1-2): EPEVTQTPSHQVTQMGQEVILRCVPISNHLYFYWYRQILGQKVEFLVSFYNNEISEKSEIFDDQFSVERPDGSNFTLKIRSTKLEDSAMYFCASSARDRGQENYGYTFGSGTRLTVV.

The chain recombines TRBV10-2 with TRBJ1-1; D gene unclear. Trimming took 5 bases from V and 1 from J, leaving 8 bases between them. In germline, CDR1 is WSHSY, CDR2 SAAADI. The CDR3 has 13 amino acids. CDR3 loop: CASSFGENTEAFF. CDR3 coding DNA: TGCGCCAGCAGTTTCGGGGAGAACACTGAAGCTTTCTTT.

The V gene is TRBV28, the J gene TRBJ2-7; D may be TRBD1 (6 bases). This CDR3 contains 15 residues. Per the germline V gene, CDR1 is MDHEN and CDR2 is SYDVKM. The V gene lost 2 bases and the J gene lost 0 bases, with 11 bases spanning the gap. In nucleotides, the CDR3 is TGTGCCAGCAGTTTACGTGGGGGCCTCTCCTACGAGCAGTACTTC. Translating gives CASSLRGGLSYEQYF.

The genes are TRBV6-1 and TRBJ2-2; D possibly corresponds to TRBD1 (5 bases). Deletions cut 7 bases from V and 1 base from J, with 10 bases between. The germline gives CDR1 MNHNS, CDR2 SASEGT. This CDR3 contains 14 residues. This chain's CDR3 is CASTTVWNTGELFF. The CDR3 nucleotides read TGTGCCAGCACGACAGTATGGAACACCGGGGAGCTGTTTTTT.

The J gene is TRBJ1-2, the V gene TRBV30; 7 nucleotides match TRBD1. The CDR3 is made up of 13 amino acids. V gave up 1 base and J gave up 7 bases; unmatched junction bases: 6. The V gene's germline CDR1 is GTSNPN and CDR2 SVGIG (reference sequence). The CDR3 loop is CAWSDTGVSGYTF. The CDR3 DNA sequence: TGTGCCTGGAGTGATACAGGGGTGTCTGGCTACACCTTC.

V and J are TRBV4-1 and TRBJ2-5; the D gene is possibly TRBD1 (6 bases). V lost 2 bases to trimming and J lost 1 base, with 17 bases between them. The CDR3 has 17 residues. Per germline, CDR1 MGHRA and CDR2 YSYEKL. DNA of the CDR3: TGCGCCAGCAGCCAATCGGTTGGGGGCTCACCCCAAGAGACCCAGTACTTC. Amino acids: CASSQSVGGSPQETQYF.

In its sample, this clone was seen a few times. The chain employs TRBV27 and TRBJ2-7, with TRBD1 matching over 9 bases. This CDR3 region has 15 residues. Losses at the gene ends were 0 bases for V and 4 bases for J; bases not matched to a gene: 4. Germline CDR1 MNHEY, CDR2 SMNVEV (reference sequence). CDR3: CASSLSGTGRYEQYF. CDR3 DNA: TGTGCCAGCAGTTTATCAGGGACAGGGCGATACGAGCAGTACTTC.

The chain uses TRBV5-1 and TRBJ1-1, with D perhaps TRBD1 (6 bases). CDR3 size: 12 residues. With 0 bases removed from V and 8 bases from J, the gap between germline ends came to 8 bases. Germline V gene data show CDR1 as SGHRS and CDR2 as YFSETQ. CDR3 region: CASSLGGLEAFF. CDR3 DNA: TGCGCCAGCAGCTTGGGGGGGCTGGAAGCTTTCTTT. The full variable domain, in which reference TRBV5-1 and TRBJ1-1 provide the parts outside the CDR3, is KAGVTQTPRYLIKTRGQQVTLSCSPISGHRSVSWYQQTPGQGLQFLFEYFSETQRNKGNFPGRFSGRQFSNSRSEMNVSTLELGDSALYLCASSLGGLEAFFGQGTRLTVV.

This clone was seen just once. This rearrangement joins TRBV6-5 to TRBJ1-4; perhaps TRBD1 as D (5 bases). The CDR3 spans 15 residues. Germline CDR1 and CDR2: MNHEY and SVGAGI. V was cut by 5 bases and J by 7 bases, with 17 bases left in between. This chain's CDR3 is CASSRTGQQVEKLFF. CDR3 DNA sequence: TGTGCCAGCAGTCGTACAGGACAACAAGTTGAAAAACTGTTTTTT.

The chain joins TRBV5-1 to TRBJ1-5; 8 nucleotides match TRBD1. The germline V gene has CDR1 SGHRS and CDR2 YFSETQ. V lost 2 bases, J lost 7 bases, and 5 bases stayed unmatched. This CDR3 has 14 residues. Here the CDR3 DNA reads TGCGCCAGCAGCTTAGACCCAGGGGGCCAGCCCCAGCATTTT. Its translation: CASSLDPGGQPQHF.

The V gene is TRBV5-1, the J gene TRBJ2-1; D is unclear. Germline V lookup: CDR1 SGHRS, CDR2 YFSETQ. This CDR3 contains 12 residues. Between the trimmed V and J ends, which lost 2 bases and 5 bases, there was a span of 5 bases. DNA for the CDR3: TGCGCCAGCAGCTTAAGAGACAATGAGCAGTTCTTC. This translates into CASSLRDNEQFF.

The chain joins TRBV27 to TRBJ1-5, with D perhaps matching TRBD1 (6 bases). CDR3 size: 15 residues. V lost 5 bases and J 4 bases, leaving 15 bases between the germline ends. Germline lookup yields CDR1 MNHEY and CDR2 SMNVEV (reference sequence). CDR3 region: CASSPPGQLNQPQHF. In nucleotides, the CDR3 is TGTGCCAGCAGTCCCCCAGGACAGCTAAATCAGCCCCAGCATTTT.

The chain carries TRBV6-5 and TRBJ1-1; D remains unclear. Germline loops: CDR1 MNHEY, CDR2 SVGAGI. This CDR3 has 16 residues. Trimming removed 0 bases at V and 7 bases at J, with 18 bases between. CDR3 DNA: TGTGCCAGCAGTTACTCGGCCAGAAATCGCTACAGTGAAGCTTTCTTT. This codes for CASSYSARNRYSEAFF.

The CDR3 spells CASSVATIWAPGELFF. Here the CDR3 DNA reads TGTGCCAGCAGCGTAGCTACGATTTGGGCCCCCGGGGAGCTGTTTTTT. V is TRBV9 and J is TRBJ2-2; D is unresolved. Trimming removed 0 bases at V and 6 bases at J, with 15 bases between. Germline assignment: CDR1 SGDLS and CDR2 YYNGEE. CDR3 size: 16 residues.

The V gene is TRBV5-4, the J gene TRBJ2-4; 9 bases are shared with TRBD1. The CDR3 spans 15 residues. The germline CDR1 and CDR2 sequences are SGHNT and YYREEE (reference sequence). J lost 9 bases, V lost 1 base, and 8 bases had no gene match. In DNA, the CDR3 is TGTGCCAGCAGCTTGTCTTTGGGACAGGGACGCATTCAGTACTTC. This sequence encodes CASSLSLGQGRIQYF. Combining the CDR3 with reference TRBV5-4 and TRBJ2-4 gives the whole variable domain ETGVTQSPTHLIKTRGQQVTLRCSSQSGHNTVSWYQQALGQGPQFIFQYYREEENGRGNFPPRFSGLQFPNYSSELNVNALELDDSALYLCASSLSLGQGRIQYFGAGTRLSVL.

The chain is built from TRBV4-2 and TRBJ2-1; 7 nucleotides agree with TRBD2. V shed 4 bases, J shed 0 bases, and the junction held 15 bases outside the gene matches. Per germline, CDR1 LGHNA and CDR2 YNFKEQ. The CDR3 has 19 amino acids. CDR3 in DNA: TGTGCCAGCAGCCGATTGACGATGAGCGGGGAAGCCTCCTACAATGAGCAGTTCTTC. Translated, it gives CASSRLTMSGEASYNEQFF.

The chain carries TRBV30 and TRBJ1-6; tentatively, D is TRBD1 (5 bases). There are 12 residues in the CDR3. The V gene's germline CDR1 is GTSNPN and CDR2 SVGIG (reference sequence). CDR3 bases: TGTGCTTTAGGACGGGGGATTTCACCCCTCCACTTT. Its translation is CALGRGISPLHF.

The chain has TRBV5-1 and TRBJ2-2; 8 bases map to TRBD2. The CDR3 runs to 17 residues. Germline CDR1 SGHRS, CDR2 YFSETQ. Trimming cost V 0 bases and J 7 bases; bases outside gene matches: 11. CDR3 coding DNA: TGCGCCAGCAGCTTGGCCCCGGGACTAGGAAGAGGCGGGGAGCTGTTTTTT. This gives the protein CASSLAPGLGRGGELFF. The whole variable domain, filled in from reference TRBV5-1 and TRBJ2-2, reads KAGVTQTPRYLIKTRGQQVTLSCSPISGHRSVSWYQQTPGQGLQFLFEYFSETQRNKGNFPGRFSGRQFSNSRSEMNVSTLELGDSALYLCASSLAPGLGRGGELFFGEGSRLTVL.